Following are 9 T cell receptor beta chains from one sample sequenced in a study of blood T cell repertoires in COVID-19. The protocol was immunoSEQ multiplex PCR, while the TCRdb copy is restricted to in-frame clones and leaves out a portion. Of about 210,000 clones in the sample, roughly 90% were seen once. What was sequenced was peripheral blood. The receptors originated from a woman aged 40 to 50 with acute or convalescent COVID-19.

J is TRBJ1-1 and V is TRBV7-9, with D maybe TRBD1 (6 bases). Germline values: CDR1 SEHNR, CDR2 FQNEAQ (reference sequence). The CDR3 has 14 amino acids. V was pared by 0 bases and J by 1 base, with 6 bases between. CDR3: CASSLARGNTEAFF. The CDR3 nucleotides are TGTGCCAGCAGCTTAGCCAGGGGGAACACTGAAGCTTTCTTT. The whole variable domain, remainder taken from reference TRBV7-9 and TRBJ1-1, is DTGVSQNPRHKITKRGQNVTFRCDPISEHNRLYWYRQTLGQGPEFLTYFQNEAQLEKSRLLSDRFSAERPKGSFSTLEIQRTEQGDSAMYLCASSLARGNTEAFFGQGTRLTVV.

This rearrangement joins TRBV3-1 (or the pseudogene TRBV3-2) to TRBJ1-6; 11 nucleotides agree with TRBD1. The V gene end was trimmed by 2 bases and the J gene end by 9 bases; junction bases not matched to a gene: 3. The length of the CDR3 is 15 residues. The germline V gene encodes CDR1 LGHDT and CDR2 YNNKEL (reference sequence). CDR3 sequence reads: CASSQQDRGRSPLHF. The CDR3 DNA is TGTGCCAGCAGCCAACAGGACAGGGGGCGTTCACCCCTCCACTTT.

The V gene is TRBV5-6, the J gene TRBJ1-2; D is uncertain. Trimming took off 7 bases at V and 5 bases at J, with 18 bases between the two ends. This CDR3 contains 14 residues. Germline CDR1 is SGHDT and CDR2 is YYEEEE. In DNA, the CDR3 is TGTGCCAGCCGCTCCCGAGTTTCCCTTTATGGCTACACCTTC. This translates into CASRSRVSLYGYTF.

This sequence joins TRBV21-1 and TRBJ1-2; the table's D call of TRBD1 was not tested on the DNA. TRBV21-1 is assigned pseudogene status. This CDR3 comprises 14 residues. CDR3 in DNA: TGTGCCAGCAGCTCAGGGGGCCGCGGCTATGGCTACACCTTC. Translation gives CASSSGGRGYGYTF.

The chain uses TRBV3-1 (or the pseudogene TRBV3-2) and TRBJ2-7; D is undetermined. The V end was cut by 4 bases, the J end by 2 bases, with 3 bases between. Germline-derived CDR1 and CDR2 are LGHDT and YNNKEL (reference sequence). The CDR3 is made up of 11 amino acids. Here the CDR3 DNA reads TGTGCCAGCAGCCCAACCTACGAGCAGTACGTC. Encoded protein: CASSPTYEQYV.

This chain uses TRBV21-1 with TRBJ1-4; the table's D gene call, TRBD1, was not cross checked with the DNA. TRBV21-1 is tagged as a pseudogene. The CDR3 is 18 residues long. DNA for the CDR3: TGTGCCAGCAGCAAATGGGCGGACACCTCTGCAACTAATGAAAAACTGTTTTTT. Translating gives CASSKWADTSATNEKLFF.

This clone was seen just once. The chain recombines TRBV11-2 with TRBJ2-1, with 9 bases identical to TRBD1. The CDR3 extends over 17 amino acids. V gave up 5 bases and J gave up 5 bases; unmatched junction bases: 13. Germline CDR1 reads SGHAT; CDR2 reads FQNNGV. The CDR3: CASSPLSGTGKNNEQFF. CDR3 coding DNA: TGTGCCAGCAGCCCGCTTTCCGGGACAGGGAAAAACAATGAGCAGTTCTTC. Full variable domain (rest looked up from reference TRBV11-2 and TRBJ2-1): EAGVAQSPRYKIIEKRQSVAFWCNPISGHATLYWYQQILGQGPKLLIQFQNNGVVDDSQLPKDRFSAERLKGVDSTLKIQPAKLEDSAVYLCASSPLSGTGKNNEQFFGPGTRLTVL.

The chain joins TRBV29-1 to TRBJ2-5, with TRBD1 as a possible D gene (5 bases). The CDR3 runs 10 residues. Germline V gene data show CDR1 as SQVTM and CDR2 as ANQGSEA. V dropped 5 bases and J dropped 7 bases, with 8 bases sitting between them. The CDR3 region is CSVIRGTQYF. The CDR3 DNA reads TGCAGCGTTATAAGGGGGACCCAGTACTTC.

Here the CDR3 DNA reads TGCGCCAGCAGCCCCGGGCGGGAACCCGGCCGAAAACTGTTTTTT. This sequence encodes CASSPGREPGRKLFF. The chain recombines TRBV5-1 with TRBJ1-4; D ambiguous. This CDR3 spans 15 amino acids. Germline V CDR1 and CDR2: SGHRS, YFSETQ. Trimming removed 4 bases from V and 10 bases from J, with 20 bases in between.